This T cell receptor (beta chain) was sequenced during a study of Graves' ophthalmopathy and Graves' hyperthyroidism. Study-level points and caveats: Also, most clonotypes expanded in the thyroid above 0.001 frequency appeared in blood.

There are a few counts of this clonotype. Its antigen is as yet unknown. V lost 2 bases and J lost 4; bases outside the gene matches: 6. The CDR3 length is 15 residues. CDR1 MNHNY and CDR2 SVGAGI come from the germline V gene (reference sequence). Beta-chain TCR CDR3 regions were amplified from RNA transcripts. The authors performed first-round RT-PCR with HTBI primers and then a second-round multiplex PCR. TCRdb recomputed calls from the multiplex PCR reads with MiXCR, one row per CDR3 protein. The sample yields approximately 700,000 distinct CDR3 sequences, 35% to 50% seen once. Material: peripheral blood. The chain has TRBV6-6 and TRBJ2-5; 8 bases line up with TRBD2. The TCR originated in an adult man with Graves' ophthalmopathy. The DNA for the CDR3 is TGTGCCAGCAGTTACCAAACGGGGGGGCGAGAGACCCAGTACTTC. This encodes CASSYQTGGRETQYF.